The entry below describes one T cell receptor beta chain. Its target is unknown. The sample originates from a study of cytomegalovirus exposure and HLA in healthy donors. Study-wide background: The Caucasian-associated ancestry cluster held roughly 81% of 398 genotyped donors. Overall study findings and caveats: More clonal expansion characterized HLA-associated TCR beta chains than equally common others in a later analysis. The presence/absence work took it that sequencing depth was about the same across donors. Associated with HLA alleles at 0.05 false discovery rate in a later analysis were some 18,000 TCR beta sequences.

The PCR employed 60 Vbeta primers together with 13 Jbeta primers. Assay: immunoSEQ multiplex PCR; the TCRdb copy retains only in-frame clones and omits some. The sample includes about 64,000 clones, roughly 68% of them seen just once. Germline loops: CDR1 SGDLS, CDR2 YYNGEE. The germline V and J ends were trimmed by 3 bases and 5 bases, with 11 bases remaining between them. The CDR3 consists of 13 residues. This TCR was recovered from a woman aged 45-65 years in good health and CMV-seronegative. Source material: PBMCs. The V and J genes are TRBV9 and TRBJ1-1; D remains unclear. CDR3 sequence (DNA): TGTGCCAGCAGCGATCTAAGTCGGACTGAAGCTTTCTTT. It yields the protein CASSDLSRTEAFF.